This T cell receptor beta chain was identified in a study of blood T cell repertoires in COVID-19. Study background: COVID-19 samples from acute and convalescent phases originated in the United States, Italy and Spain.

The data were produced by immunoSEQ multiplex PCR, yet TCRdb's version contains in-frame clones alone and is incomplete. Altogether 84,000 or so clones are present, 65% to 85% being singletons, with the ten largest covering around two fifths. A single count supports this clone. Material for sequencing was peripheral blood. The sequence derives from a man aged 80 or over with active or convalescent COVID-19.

The CDR3: CASSSGTGRREQYF. As DNA, the CDR3 is TGTGCCAGCAGCTCCGGGACAGGGCGCCGCGAGCAGTACTTC. The chain couples TRBV27 to TRBJ2-7; 9 nucleotides align to TRBD1. The J segment lost 6 bases and the V segment lost 6 bases, leaving 9 bases of the junction unmatched. Germline lookup yields CDR1 MNHEY and CDR2 SMNVEV (reference sequence). CDR3 length: 14 residues.